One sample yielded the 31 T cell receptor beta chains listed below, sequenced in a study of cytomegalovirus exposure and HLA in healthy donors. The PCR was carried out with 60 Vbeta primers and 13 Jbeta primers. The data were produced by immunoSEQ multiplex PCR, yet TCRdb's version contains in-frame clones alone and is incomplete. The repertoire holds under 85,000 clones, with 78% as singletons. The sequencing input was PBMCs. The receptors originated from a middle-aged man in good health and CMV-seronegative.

The CDR3 DNA reads as TGTGCCGGGGGGACAGGGGATTACCAAGAGACCCAGTACTTC. Protein sequence: CAGGTGDYQETQYF. The chain carries TRBV7-8 and TRBJ2-5, with 10 positions matching TRBD1. The CDR3 consists of 14 residues. Germline CDR1 SGHVS, CDR2 FQNEAQ. Trimming at V came to 11 bases and at J to 0 bases, leaving 6 bases not matched to a gene.

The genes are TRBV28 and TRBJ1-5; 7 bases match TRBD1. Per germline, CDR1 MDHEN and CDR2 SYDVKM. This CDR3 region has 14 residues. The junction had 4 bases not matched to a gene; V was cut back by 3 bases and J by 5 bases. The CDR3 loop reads CASSFYRGDQPQHF. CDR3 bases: TGTGCCAGCAGTTTCTACAGGGGCGATCAGCCCCAGCATTTT.

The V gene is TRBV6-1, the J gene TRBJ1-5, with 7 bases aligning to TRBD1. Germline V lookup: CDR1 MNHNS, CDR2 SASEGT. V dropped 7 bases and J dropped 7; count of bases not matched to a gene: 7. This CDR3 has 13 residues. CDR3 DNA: TGTGCCAGCACTGGACAGGTACGACAGCCCCAGCATTTT. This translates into CASTGQVRQPQHF.

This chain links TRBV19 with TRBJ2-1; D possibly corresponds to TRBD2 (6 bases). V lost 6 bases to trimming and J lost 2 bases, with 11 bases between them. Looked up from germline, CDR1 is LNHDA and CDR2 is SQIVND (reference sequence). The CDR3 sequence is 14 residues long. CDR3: CASSGGSPYNEQFF. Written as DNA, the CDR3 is TGTGCCAGTAGCGGAGGGAGTCCCTACAATGAGCAGTTCTTC.

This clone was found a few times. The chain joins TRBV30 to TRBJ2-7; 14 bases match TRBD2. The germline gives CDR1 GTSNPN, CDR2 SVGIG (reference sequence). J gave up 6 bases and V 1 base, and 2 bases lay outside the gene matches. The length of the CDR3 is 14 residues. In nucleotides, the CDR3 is TGTGCCTGGAGTGCGACTAGCGGGAGGGCCGAGCAGTACTTC. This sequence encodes CAWSATSGRAEQYF.

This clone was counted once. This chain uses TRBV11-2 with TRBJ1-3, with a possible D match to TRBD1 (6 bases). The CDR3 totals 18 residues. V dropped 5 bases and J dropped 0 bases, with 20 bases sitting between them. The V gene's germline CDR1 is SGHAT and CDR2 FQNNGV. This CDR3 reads CASSPSTGGAYSGNTIYF. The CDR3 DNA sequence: TGTGCCAGCAGCCCCTCAACCGGGGGGGCCTACTCTGGAAACACCATATATTTT.

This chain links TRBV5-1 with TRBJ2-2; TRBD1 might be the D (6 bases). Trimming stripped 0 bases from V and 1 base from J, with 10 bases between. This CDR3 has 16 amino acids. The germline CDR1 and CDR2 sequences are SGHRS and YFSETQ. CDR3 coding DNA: TGCGCCAGCAGCTTGGGGTCAGGGGTGAACACCGGGGAGCTGTTTTTT. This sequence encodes CASSLGSGVNTGELFF.

As DNA, the CDR3 is TGTGCCAGCAGTTTCACCGGACTAGTCAATGAGCAGTTCTTC. It specifies CASSFTGLVNEQFF. V is TRBV27 and J is TRBJ2-1; TRBD2 matches 7 bases. J lost 6 bases, V lost 3 bases, and 5 bases had no gene match. Germline values: CDR1 MNHEY, CDR2 SMNVEV (reference sequence). The CDR3 covers 14 residues.

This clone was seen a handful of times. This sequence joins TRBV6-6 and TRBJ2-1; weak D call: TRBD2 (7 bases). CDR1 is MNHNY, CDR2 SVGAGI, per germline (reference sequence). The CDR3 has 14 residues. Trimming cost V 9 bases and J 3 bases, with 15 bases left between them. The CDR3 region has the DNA TGTGCCAGTGGGGGCGGGAGTGACTACAATGAGCAGTTCTTC. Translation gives CASGGGSDYNEQFF.

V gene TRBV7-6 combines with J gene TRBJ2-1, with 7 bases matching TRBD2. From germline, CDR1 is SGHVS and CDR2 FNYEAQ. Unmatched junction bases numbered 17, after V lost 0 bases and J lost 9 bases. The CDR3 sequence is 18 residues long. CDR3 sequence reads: CASSLAYVGRGRASEQFF. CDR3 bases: TGTGCCAGCAGCTTAGCGTATGTAGGTCGTGGGAGGGCCAGTGAGCAGTTCTTC.

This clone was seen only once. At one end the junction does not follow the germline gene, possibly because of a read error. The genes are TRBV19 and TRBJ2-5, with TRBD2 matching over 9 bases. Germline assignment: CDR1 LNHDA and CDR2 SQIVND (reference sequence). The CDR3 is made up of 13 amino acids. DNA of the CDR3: TGTGCCAGTAAGACCGCGGGAGGGGAGACCCGGTACTTC. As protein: CASKTAGGETRYF.

The CDR3 DNA reads TGTGCCAGCAGCTTGGGAGGGCCAACCGGGGAGCTGTTTTTT. Protein product: CASSLGGPTGELFF. The rearrangement uses TRBV5-4 and TRBJ2-2; maybe TRBD2 (5 bases). The CDR3 is 14 amino acids. Trimming stripped 0 bases from V and 5 bases from J, with 8 bases between. Germline-derived CDR1 and CDR2 are SGHNT and YYREEE (reference sequence).

CDR3 sequence reads: CASLTRASESTDTQYF. As DNA, the CDR3 is TGTGCCAGCCTCACTCGGGCTAGCGAAAGCACAGATACGCAGTATTTT. This chain links TRBV28 with TRBJ2-3; D is possibly TRBD2 (6 bases). The ends were cut back, 8 bases at V and 0 bases at J, with 18 bases in the middle. The CDR3 is made up of 16 amino acids. Germline V lookup: CDR1 MDHEN, CDR2 SYDVKM.

As DNA, the CDR3 is TGCGCCAGCAGCCTCCCTAGCGGGGTAAACATTCAGTACTTC. Protein sequence: CASSLPSGVNIQYF. J is TRBJ2-4 and V is TRBV5-1; 9 positions match TRBD2. With V trimmed by 4 bases and J by 6 bases, 5 bases remained unmatched. Germline CDR1 SGHRS, CDR2 YFSETQ. The CDR3 is 14 residues long.

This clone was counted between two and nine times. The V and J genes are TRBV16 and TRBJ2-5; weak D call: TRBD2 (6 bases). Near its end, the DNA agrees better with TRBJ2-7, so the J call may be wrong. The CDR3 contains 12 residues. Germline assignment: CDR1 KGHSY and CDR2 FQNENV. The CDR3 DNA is TGTGCCAGCAGCTACGGGGGTAACGAGCAGTACTTC. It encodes CASSYGGNEQYF.

The CDR3: CASSFSLAGSYEQYF. As DNA, the CDR3 is TGTGCCAGCAGCTTTTCTCTAGCGGGAAGCTACGAGCAGTACTTC. The chain links TRBV7-2 to TRBJ2-5; 9 nucleotides line up with TRBD2. The DNA end favors TRBJ2-7, so the J call may be wrong. CDR3 length: 15 residues. The germline V gene encodes CDR1 SGHTA and CDR2 FQGNSA.

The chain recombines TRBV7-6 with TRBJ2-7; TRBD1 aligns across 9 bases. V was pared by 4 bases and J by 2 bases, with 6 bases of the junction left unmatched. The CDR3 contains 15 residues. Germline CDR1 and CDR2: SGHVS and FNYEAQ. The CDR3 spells CASSSQNRGPYEQYF. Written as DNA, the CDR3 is TGTGCCAGCAGCTCCCAAAACAGGGGGCCCTACGAGCAGTACTTC.

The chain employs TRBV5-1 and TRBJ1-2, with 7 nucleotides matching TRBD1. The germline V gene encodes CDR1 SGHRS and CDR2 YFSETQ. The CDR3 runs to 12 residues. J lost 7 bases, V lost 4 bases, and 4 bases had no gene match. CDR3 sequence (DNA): TGCGCCAGCAGCCCAGGGGGAGGTGGCTACACCTTC. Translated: CASSPGGGGYTF.

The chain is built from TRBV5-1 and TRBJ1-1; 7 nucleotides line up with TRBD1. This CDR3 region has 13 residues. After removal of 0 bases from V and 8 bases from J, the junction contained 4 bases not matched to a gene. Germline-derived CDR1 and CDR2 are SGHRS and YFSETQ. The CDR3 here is CASSLGPGQEAFF. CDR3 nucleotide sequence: TGCGCCAGCAGCTTGGGCCCGGGACAGGAAGCTTTCTTT. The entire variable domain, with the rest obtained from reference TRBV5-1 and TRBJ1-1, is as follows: KAGVTQTPRYLIKTRGQQVTLSCSPISGHRSVSWYQQTPGQGLQFLFEYFSETQRNKGNFPGRFSGRQFSNSRSEMNVSTLELGDSALYLCASSLGPGQEAFFGQGTRLTVV.

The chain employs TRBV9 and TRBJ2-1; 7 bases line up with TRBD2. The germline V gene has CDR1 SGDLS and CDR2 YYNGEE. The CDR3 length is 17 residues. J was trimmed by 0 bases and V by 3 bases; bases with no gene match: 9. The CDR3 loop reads CASSDLAGVSSYNEQFF. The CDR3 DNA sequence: TGTGCCAGCAGCGATTTGGCGGGAGTCAGCTCCTACAATGAGCAGTTCTTC.

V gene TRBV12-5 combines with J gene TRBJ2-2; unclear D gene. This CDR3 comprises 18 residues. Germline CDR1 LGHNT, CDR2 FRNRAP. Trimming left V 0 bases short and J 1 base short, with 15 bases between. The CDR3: CASGLVPYSKQNTGELFF. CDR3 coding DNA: TGTGCTAGTGGTTTGGTACCATACTCTAAGCAGAACACCGGGGAGCTGTTTTTT.

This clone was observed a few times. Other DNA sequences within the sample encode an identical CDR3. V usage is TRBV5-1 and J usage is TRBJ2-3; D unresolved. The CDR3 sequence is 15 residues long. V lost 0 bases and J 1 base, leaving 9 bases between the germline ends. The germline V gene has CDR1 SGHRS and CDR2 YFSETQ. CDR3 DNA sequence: TGCGCCAGCAGCTTGGGGCAAGGAGGCACAGATACGCAGTATTTT. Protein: CASSLGQGGTDTQYF. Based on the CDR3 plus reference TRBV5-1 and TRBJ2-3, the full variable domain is KAGVTQTPRYLIKTRGQQVTLSCSPISGHRSVSWYQQTPGQGLQFLFEYFSETQRNKGNFPGRFSGRQFSNSRSEMNVSTLELGDSALYLCASSLGQGGTDTQYFGPGTRLTVL.

The CDR3 region is CASSLTGGGFATNEKLFF. The CDR3 region has the DNA TGTGCCAGCAGTTTAACAGGGGGCGGTTTCGCAACTAATGAAAAACTGTTTTTT. This chain uses TRBV27 with TRBJ1-4, with 9 bases identical to TRBD1. The CDR3 is made up of 18 amino acids. Germline CDR1 reads MNHEY; CDR2 reads SMNVEV (reference sequence). With V trimmed by 2 bases and J by 0 bases, 7 bases remained unmatched.

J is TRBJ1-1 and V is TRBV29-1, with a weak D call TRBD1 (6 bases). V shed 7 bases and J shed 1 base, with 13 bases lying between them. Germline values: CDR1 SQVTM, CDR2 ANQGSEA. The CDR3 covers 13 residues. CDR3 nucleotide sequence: TGCAGCGCTGTGGACAGCAGGAACACTGAAGCTTTCTTT. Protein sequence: CSAVDSRNTEAFF.

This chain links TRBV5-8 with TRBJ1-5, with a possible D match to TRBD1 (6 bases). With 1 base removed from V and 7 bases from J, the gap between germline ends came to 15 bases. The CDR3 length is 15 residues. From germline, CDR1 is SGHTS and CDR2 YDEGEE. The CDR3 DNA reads TGTGCCAGCAGCTTGAGGTGGGCAGGGGTCCAGCCCCAGCATTTT. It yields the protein CASSLRWAGVQPQHF.

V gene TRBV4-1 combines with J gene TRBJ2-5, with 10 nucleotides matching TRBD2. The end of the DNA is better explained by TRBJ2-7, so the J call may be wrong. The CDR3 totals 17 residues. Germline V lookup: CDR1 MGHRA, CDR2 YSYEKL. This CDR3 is CASSQDRSLAGAYEQYF. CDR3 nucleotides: TGCGCCAGCAGCCAAGATAGGTCCCTAGCGGGAGCCTACGAGCAGTACTTC.

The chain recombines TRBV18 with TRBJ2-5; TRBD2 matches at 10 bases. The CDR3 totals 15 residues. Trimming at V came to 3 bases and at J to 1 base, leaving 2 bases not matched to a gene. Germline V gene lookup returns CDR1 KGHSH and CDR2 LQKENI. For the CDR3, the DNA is TGTGCCAGCTCACCCCGACTAGCGGGCCAAGAGACCCAGTACTTC. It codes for CASSPRLAGQETQYF. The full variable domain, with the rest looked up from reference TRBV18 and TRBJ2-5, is NAGVMQNPRHLVRRRGQEARLRCSPMKGHSHVYWYRQLPEEGLKFMVYLQKENIIDESGMPKERFSAEFPKEGPSILRIQQVVRGDSAAYFCASSPRLAGQETQYFGPGTRLLVL.

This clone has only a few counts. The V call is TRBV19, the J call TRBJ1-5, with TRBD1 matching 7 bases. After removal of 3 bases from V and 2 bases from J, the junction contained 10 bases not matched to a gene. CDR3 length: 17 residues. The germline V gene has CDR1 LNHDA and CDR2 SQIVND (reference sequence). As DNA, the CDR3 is TGTGCCAGTAGTATGGGTACAGGGGTTCAGGGCAATCAGCCCCAGCATTTT. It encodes CASSMGTGVQGNQPQHF.

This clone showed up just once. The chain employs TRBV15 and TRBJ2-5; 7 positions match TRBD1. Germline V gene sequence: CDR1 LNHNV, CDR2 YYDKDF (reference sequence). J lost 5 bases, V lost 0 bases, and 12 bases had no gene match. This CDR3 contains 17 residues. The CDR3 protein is CATSRDRPRGGQETQYF. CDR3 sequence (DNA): TGTGCCACCAGCAGAGATCGTCCCCGAGGGGGCCAGGAGACCCAGTACTTC.

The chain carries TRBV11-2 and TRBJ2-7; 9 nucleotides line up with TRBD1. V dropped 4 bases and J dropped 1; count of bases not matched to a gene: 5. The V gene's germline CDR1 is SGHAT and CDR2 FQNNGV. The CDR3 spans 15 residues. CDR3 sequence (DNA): TGTGCCAGCAGCTCTGGAGGGACAGGGTCCTACGAGCAGTACTTC. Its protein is CASSSGGTGSYEQYF.

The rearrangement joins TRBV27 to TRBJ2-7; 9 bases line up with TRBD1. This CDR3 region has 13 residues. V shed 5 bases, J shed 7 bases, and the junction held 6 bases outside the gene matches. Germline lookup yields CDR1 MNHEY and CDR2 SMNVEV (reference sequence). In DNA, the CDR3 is TGTGCCAGCAGTCGGCCCGGGACAGGGGAGCAGTACTTC. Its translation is CASSRPGTGEQYF.